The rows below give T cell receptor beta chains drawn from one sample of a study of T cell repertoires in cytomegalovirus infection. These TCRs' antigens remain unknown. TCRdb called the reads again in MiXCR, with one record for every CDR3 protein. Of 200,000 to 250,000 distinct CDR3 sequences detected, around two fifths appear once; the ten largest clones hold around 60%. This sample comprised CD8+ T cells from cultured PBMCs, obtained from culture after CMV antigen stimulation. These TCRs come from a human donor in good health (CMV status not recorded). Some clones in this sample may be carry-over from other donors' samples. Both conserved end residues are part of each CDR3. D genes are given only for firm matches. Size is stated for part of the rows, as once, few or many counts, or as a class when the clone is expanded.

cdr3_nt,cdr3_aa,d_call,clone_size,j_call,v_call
TGTGCCAGCAGCTTGGAGAGAGGGAGGGGAGCTTTCTTT,CASSLERGRGAFF,-,-,TRBJ1-1,TRBV5-4
TGTGCCAGCAACTCAATTAATATACAGGGAACTAATGAAAAACTGTTTTTT,CASNSINIQGTNEKLFF,-,-,TRBJ1-4,TRBV28
TGCAGTGCTAGAGATAGGGGGCCTAATGAAAAACTGTTTTTT,CSARDRGPNEKLFF,TRBD1,-,TRBJ1-4,TRBV20-1
TGTGCCAGCAGCTTCTCTAGCGGGGGGTTCACAGATACGCAGTATTTT,CASSFSSGGFTDTQYF,TRBD2,-,TRBJ2-3,TRBV11-2
TGTGCCAGCAGCGCGGACAGGGGGACCTATGGCTACACCTTC,CASSADRGTYGYTF,TRBD1,many,TRBJ1-2,TRBV7-6
TGTGCCAGCAGTTTAGGTCCGGGCGGTTACACTGAAGCTTTCTTT,CASSLGPGGYTEAFF,-,-,TRBJ1-1,TRBV27
TGTGCCAGTAATGTGGGGCGGGGGAAAGATTTCACCGGGGAGCTGTTTTTT,CASNVGRGKDFTGELFF,TRBD2,few,TRBJ2-2,TRBV7-2
TGTGCCACCCGGGACAGCCGAGCCTACGAGCAGTACTTC,CATRDSRAYEQYF,TRBD1,few,TRBJ2-7,TRBV12-3/TRBV12-4
TGCAGTGCTGACCCAAACTCTGGAAACACCATATATTTT,CSADPNSGNTIYF,-,-,TRBJ1-3,TRBV20-1
TGTGCCAGCAGTTTATATGTCTTCACAGATACGCAGTATTTT,CASSLYVFTDTQYF,-,-,TRBJ2-3,TRBV27
TGTGCCACCAGTGATTCGAGGCGGGAGAAAGTCGATGAGCAGTTCTTC,CATSDSRREKVDEQFF,TRBD2,-,TRBJ2-1,TRBV24-1
TGCAGCGTTGAAGATCCGGAAGGGCGGGAGGTCTATGAGCAGTTCTTC,CSVEDPEGREVYEQFF,TRBD2,few,TRBJ2-1,TRBV29-1
TGTGCCAGCAAGAGACAGGAAATCCAAGAGACCCAGTACTTC,CASKRQEIQETQYF,-,-,TRBJ2-5,TRBV2
TGTGCCACCAGTGACTCATCCGTTCGGACAGGGGGCGCAGGCAAAAACATTCAGTACTTC,CATSDSSVRTGGAGKNIQYF,TRBD1,-,TRBJ2-4,TRBV24-1
TGTGCCAGCAGCTTAAGTAGTGTGGAGATATCCTACGAGCAGTACTTC,CASSLSSVEISYEQYF,-,-,TRBJ2-7,TRBV7-9
TGCGCCAGCAGCTCAACAGGGGAAGCCAAAAACATTCAGTACTTC,CASSSTGEAKNIQYF,TRBD1,many,TRBJ2-4,TRBV5-1
TGTGCCAGCAGTCCAGCGGCCTCCTCAGAGGGGTACAGCGGGAAGGGTAATGAGCAGTTCTTC,CASSPAASSEGYSGKGNEQFF,TRBD2,-,TRBJ2-1,TRBV28
TGTGCCAGCAGGTTCCCTGGGGGCGCCATTGGCTACACCTTC,CASRFPGGAIGYTF,-,once,TRBJ1-2,TRBV7-4
TGTGCCACCTGGTACACTGAAGCTTTCTTT,CATWYTEAFF,-,many,TRBJ1-1,TRBV6-1
TGTGCCAGCAGCCCGGGCGCATATCAGCCCCAGCATTTT,CASSPGAYQPQHF,-,-,TRBJ1-5,TRBV27
TGTGCCAGCAGTTCCTCCGGGACAGGGGGCTCCAACACCGGGGAGCTGTTTTTT,CASSSSGTGGSNTGELFF,TRBD1,-,TRBJ2-2,TRBV12-3/TRBV12-4
TGCAGTGCTAGAGAATTGAATAGCGGGAGCACAGAGACCCAGTACTTC,CSARELNSGSTETQYF,TRBD2,-,TRBJ2-5,TRBV20-1
TGTGCCAGCAGCTTACCGGGACAAGCAGCAACTAATGAAAAACTGTTTTTT,CASSLPGQAATNEKLFF,-,-,TRBJ1-4,TRBV7-6
TGTGCCAGCAGCCGTTTACCCATTGGCCGGGCGACAAGAGGCTACACCTTC,CASSRLPIGRATRGYTF,-,-,TRBJ1-2,TRBV7-9
TGTGCCAGCAGTTACTCACCGGGACCTCACCACAATGAGCAGTTCTTC,CASSYSPGPHHNEQFF,-,-,TRBJ2-1,TRBV6-5
TGTGCCAGCAGCTTAGGGGGACCTCGGGAACTGTTTTTT,CASSLGGPRELFF,-,-,TRBJ1-4,TRBV7-6
TGTGCCAGCAGCTCCCTGGGGGATCGGAATGGCTACACCTTC,CASSSLGDRNGYTF,-,-,TRBJ1-2,TRBV7-4
TGCAGTGCTAGAGATCCGGGAGACTTGCGGGACTCCTACAATGAGCAGTTCTTC,CSARDPGDLRDSYNEQFF,-,-,TRBJ2-1,TRBV20-1
TGTGCCACCAGCTCCCCGTTTGTAGCGGAGGTCTACAATGAGCAGTTCTTC,CATSSPFVAEVYNEQFF,-,-,TRBJ2-1,TRBV15
TGTGCCAGCTCAGCTTACTCGGGGGGAATGGGAGATACGCAGTATTTT,CASSAYSGGMGDTQYF,TRBD2,-,TRBJ2-3,TRBV7-9
TGTGCTAGCAGCTTAGCGATGGGGGGGACCCAAGAGACCCAGTACTTC,CASSLAMGGTQETQYF,TRBD2,-,TRBJ2-5,TRBV7-7
TGTGCCAGCAGTCCACTAGCGGGAGGGCCCTTTGAGCAGTTCTTC,CASSPLAGGPFEQFF,TRBD2,few,TRBJ2-1,TRBV6-2/TRBV6-3
TGTGCCAGCAGCATAAAGATTGGGGATGTGGCTTTCTTT,CASSIKIGDVAFF,-,few,TRBJ1-1,TRBV7-8
TGTGCCAGCAGCCAAGACTACGAGCAGTACTTC,CASSQDYEQYF,-,few,TRBJ2-7,TRBV4-2
TGTGCCAGCACCCTCATTGGACTAGCGGGCTCCTACAATGAGCAGTTCTTC,CASTLIGLAGSYNEQFF,TRBD2,-,TRBJ2-1,TRBV11-2
TGTGCCAGCAGTGCGAATATAGCGGGAGGCTCCTACAATGAGCAGTTCTTC,CASSANIAGGSYNEQFF,TRBD2,-,TRBJ2-1,TRBV2